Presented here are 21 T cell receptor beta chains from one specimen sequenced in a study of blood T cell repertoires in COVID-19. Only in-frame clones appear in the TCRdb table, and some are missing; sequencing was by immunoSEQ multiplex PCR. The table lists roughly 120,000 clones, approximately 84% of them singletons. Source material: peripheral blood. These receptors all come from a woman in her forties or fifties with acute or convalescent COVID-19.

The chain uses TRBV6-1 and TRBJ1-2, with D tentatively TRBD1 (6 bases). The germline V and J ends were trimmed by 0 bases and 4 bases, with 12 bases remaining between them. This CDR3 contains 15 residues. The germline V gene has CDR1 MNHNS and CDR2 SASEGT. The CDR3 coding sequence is TGTGCCAGCAGTGAAGCCTCACAGGGAGTCTATGGCTACACCTTC. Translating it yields CASSEASQGVYGYTF.

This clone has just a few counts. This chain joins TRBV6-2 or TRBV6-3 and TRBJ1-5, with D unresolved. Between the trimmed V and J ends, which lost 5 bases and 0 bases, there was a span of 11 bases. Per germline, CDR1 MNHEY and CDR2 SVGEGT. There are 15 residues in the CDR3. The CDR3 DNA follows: TGTGCCAGCAGTCCCGACATTTATAGCAATCAGCCCCAGCATTTT. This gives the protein CASSPDIYSNQPQHF.

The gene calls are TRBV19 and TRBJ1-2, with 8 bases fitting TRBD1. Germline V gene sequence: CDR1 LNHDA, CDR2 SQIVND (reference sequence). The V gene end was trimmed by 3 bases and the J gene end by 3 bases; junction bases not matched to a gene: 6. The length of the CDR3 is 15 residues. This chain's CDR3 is CASSIDRGRDYGYTF. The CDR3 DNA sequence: TGTGCCAGTAGTATCGACAGGGGAAGGGACTATGGCTACACCTTC.

The CDR3 DNA reads TGTGCCAGCAGCCCCCAGACAGGGTTCACTGAAGCTTTCTTT. Protein: CASSPQTGFTEAFF. This rearrangement joins TRBV3-1 (or the pseudogene TRBV3-2) to TRBJ1-1, with TRBD1 matching over 7 bases. The V gene's germline CDR1 is LGHDT and CDR2 YNNKEL (reference sequence). The V gene end was trimmed by 4 bases and the J gene end by 4 bases; junction bases not matched to a gene: 6. The CDR3 totals 14 residues.

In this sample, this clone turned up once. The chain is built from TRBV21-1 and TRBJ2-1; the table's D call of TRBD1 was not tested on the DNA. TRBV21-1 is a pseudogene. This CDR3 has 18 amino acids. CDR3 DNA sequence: TGTGCCAGCAGCCCCCTATGGGCCAAAAGGGACAGGGAAAATGAGCAGTTCTTC. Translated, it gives CASSPLWAKRDRENEQFF.

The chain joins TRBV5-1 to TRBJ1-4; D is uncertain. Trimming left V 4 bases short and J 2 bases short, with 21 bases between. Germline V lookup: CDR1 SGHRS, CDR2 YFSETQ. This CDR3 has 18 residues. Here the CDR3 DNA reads TGCGCCAGCAGCCTTCTTGATCCGGGGAGAGGGACTAATGAAAAACTGTTTTTT. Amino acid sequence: CASSLLDPGRGTNEKLFF.

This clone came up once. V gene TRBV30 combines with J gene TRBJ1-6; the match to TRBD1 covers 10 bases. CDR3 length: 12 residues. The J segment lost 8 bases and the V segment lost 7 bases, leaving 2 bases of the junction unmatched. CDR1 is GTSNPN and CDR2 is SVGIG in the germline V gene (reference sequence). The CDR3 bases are TGTGCCTCGGGACAGGGGTATTCACCCCTCCACTTT. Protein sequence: CASGQGYSPLHF.

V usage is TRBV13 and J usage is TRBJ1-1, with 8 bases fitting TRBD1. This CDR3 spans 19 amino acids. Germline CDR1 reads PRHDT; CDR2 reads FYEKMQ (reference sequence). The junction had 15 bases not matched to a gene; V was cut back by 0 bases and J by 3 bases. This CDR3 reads CASSLGLPDRGKADTEAFF. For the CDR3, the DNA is TGTGCCAGCAGCTTAGGCCTCCCCGACAGGGGCAAGGCGGACACTGAAGCTTTCTTT.

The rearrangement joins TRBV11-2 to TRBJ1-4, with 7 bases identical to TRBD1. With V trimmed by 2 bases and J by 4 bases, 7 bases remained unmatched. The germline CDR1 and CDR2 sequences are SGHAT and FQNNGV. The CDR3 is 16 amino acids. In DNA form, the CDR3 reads TGTGCCAGCAGCTTATACACAGGGGCTTATAATGAAAAACTGTTTTTT. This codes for CASSLYTGAYNEKLFF.

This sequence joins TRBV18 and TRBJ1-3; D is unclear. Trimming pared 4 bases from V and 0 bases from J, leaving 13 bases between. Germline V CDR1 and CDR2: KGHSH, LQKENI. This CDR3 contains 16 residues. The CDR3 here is CASSRATASSGNTIYF. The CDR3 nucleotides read TGTGCCAGCTCACGGGCGACGGCGAGCTCTGGAAACACCATATATTTT.

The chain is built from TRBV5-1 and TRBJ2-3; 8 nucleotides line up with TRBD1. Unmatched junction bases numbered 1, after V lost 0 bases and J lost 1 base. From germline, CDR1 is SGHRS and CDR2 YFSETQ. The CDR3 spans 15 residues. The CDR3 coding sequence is TGCGCCAGCAGCTTGGCAGGGGGCGGCACAGATACGCAGTATTTT. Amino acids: CASSLAGGGTDTQYF.

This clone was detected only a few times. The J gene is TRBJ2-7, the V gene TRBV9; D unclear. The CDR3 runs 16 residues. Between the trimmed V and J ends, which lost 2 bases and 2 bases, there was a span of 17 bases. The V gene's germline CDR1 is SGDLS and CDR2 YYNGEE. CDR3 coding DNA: TGTGCCAGCAGCGTTGGAGAAGGAGCTTCGACCTACGAGCAGTACTTC. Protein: CASSVGEGASTYEQYF.

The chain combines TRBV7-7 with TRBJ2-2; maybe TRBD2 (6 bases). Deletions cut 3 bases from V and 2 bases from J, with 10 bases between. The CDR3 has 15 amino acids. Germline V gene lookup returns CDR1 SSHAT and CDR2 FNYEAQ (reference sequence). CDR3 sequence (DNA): TGTGCCAGCAGCTTGGGGGGTCTCAACACCGGGGAGCTGTTTTTT. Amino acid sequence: CASSLGGLNTGELFF.

The CDR3 region has the DNA TGTGCCAGCAGGAGACAGGGGGCAAACAATCAGCCCCAGCATTTT. This encodes CASRRQGANNQPQHF. The V gene is TRBV6-5, the J gene TRBJ1-5; 10 bases are a match to TRBD1. Germline V gene sequence: CDR1 MNHEY, CDR2 SVGAGI. With 6 bases clipped from V and 3 bases from J, the junction kept 5 bases outside the gene matches. The CDR3 runs to 15 residues.

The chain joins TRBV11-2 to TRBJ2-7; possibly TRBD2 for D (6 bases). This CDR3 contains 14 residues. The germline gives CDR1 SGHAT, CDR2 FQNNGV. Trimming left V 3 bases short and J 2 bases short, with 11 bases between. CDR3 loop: CASSLGLGAYEQYF. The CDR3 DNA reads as TGTGCCAGCAGCTTGGGACTGGGGGCCTACGAGCAGTACTTC.

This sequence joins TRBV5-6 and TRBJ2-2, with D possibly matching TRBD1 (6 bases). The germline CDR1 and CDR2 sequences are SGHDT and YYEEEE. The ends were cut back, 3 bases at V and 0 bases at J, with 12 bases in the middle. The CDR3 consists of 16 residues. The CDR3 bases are TGTGCCAGCAGCTCCGGACAGCTCGCGAACACCGGGGAGCTGTTTTTT. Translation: CASSSGQLANTGELFF.

CDR3 protein: CSASAPGLAGGTDTQYF. The CDR3 region has the DNA TGCAGTGCTAGTGCGCCGGGACTAGCGGGGGGCACAGATACGCAGTATTTT. The V call is TRBV20-1, the J call TRBJ2-3, with TRBD2 identical over 14 bases. The CDR3 length is 17 residues. Germline loops: CDR1 DFQATT, CDR2 SNEGSKA (reference sequence). The V and J ends lost 3 bases and 1 base, in that order; junction bases with no gene match: 6.

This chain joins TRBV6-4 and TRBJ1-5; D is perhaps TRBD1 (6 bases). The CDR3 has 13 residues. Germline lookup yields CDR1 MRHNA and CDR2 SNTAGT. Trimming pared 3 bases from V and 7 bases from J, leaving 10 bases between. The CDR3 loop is CASSEQGSQPQHF. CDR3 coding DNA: TGTGCCAGCAGTGAACAGGGCTCACAGCCCCAGCATTTT.

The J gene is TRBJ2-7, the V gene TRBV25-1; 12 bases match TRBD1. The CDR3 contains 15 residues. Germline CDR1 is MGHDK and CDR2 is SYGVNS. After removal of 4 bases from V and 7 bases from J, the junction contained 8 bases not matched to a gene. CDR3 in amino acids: CASSAPGTGGREQYF. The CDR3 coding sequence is TGTGCCAGCAGTGCGCCCGGGACAGGGGGCAGGGAGCAGTACTTC.

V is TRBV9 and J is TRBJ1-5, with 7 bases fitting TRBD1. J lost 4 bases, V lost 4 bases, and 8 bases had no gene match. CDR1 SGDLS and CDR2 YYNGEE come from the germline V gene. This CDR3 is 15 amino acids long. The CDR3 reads CASSLTDRSNQPQHF. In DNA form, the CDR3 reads TGTGCCAGCAGCCTAACGGACAGGAGTAATCAGCCCCAGCATTTT.

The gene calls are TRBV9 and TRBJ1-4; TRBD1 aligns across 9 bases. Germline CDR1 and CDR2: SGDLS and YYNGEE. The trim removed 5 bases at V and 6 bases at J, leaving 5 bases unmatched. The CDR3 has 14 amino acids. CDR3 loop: CASSPGQGDEKLFF. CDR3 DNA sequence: TGTGCCAGCAGTCCGGGACAGGGAGATGAAAAACTGTTTTTT.